The present entry profiles one TCR beta chain with its context. The data derive from a study of blood T cell repertoires in COVID-19. Study-wide context: Among Cohort 3 donors, those recovered had two negative PCRs, clearance, or symptom resolution. COVID-19 samples from acute and convalescent phases originated in the United States, Italy and Spain.

The CDR3 extends over 13 amino acids. Germline CDR1 and CDR2: SGHTA and FQGNSA. Unmatched junction bases numbered 5, after V lost 6 bases and J lost 6 bases. Authors' data handling: From reference gene primer amplification, estimates of nucleated cell counts were derived. Assay: immunoSEQ multiplex PCR; the TCRdb copy retains only in-frame clones and omits some. Clone size and the V and J calls come from that table; the DNA yielded D and trimming. Of about 210,000 clones in the sample, about 86% were seen once. The V gene is TRBV7-2, the J gene TRBJ2-3; 8 positions match TRBD2. Sequencing was done on a sample of PBMCs or T cells enriched from blood (not recorded which). The TCR comes from a woman aged 40 to 49 in a cohort exposed to, infected with or recovered from COVID-19 (not recorded which). The DNA for the CDR3 is TGTGCCAGCAGGTCCGGGGGGGTTGATACGCAGTATTTT. It specifies CASRSGGVDTQYF.